This TCR beta chain was observed in a study of blood T cell repertoires in COVID-19 (dated by TCRdb to about 2020). About the investigation overall: Samples covering the acute and convalescent phases of COVID-19 were provided by collaborators in the United States, Italy and Spain. The repertoires were released in a freely available public database meant as a resource for research on the immune response to SARS-CoV-2. HLA class I and class II types, where available, came from metadata supplied by the sample provider rather than from assay-based typing. Samples were obtained from the ongoing ImmuneRACE study (first 160 participants) and from over 1,000 subjects provided by 6 global collaborators. The material from the prospective study consisted of cDNA or gDNA derived from T cells, B-cell-depleted T cells, or PBMCs. Nearly every sample came with metadata listing a de-identified subject ID, COVID-19 status, age in years and sex. The dataset comprised deeply sampled blood TCRbeta repertoires from subjects exposed to, actively infected with, or recovered from COVID-19. What the research found in general, with its limitations: Clinical and demographic metadata were provided uncurated, with the amount varying by source and participant.

The germline V gene sets CDR1 to SGHRS and CDR2 to YFSETQ. Including cysteine and phenylalanine, the CDR3 has 13 amino acids. Just the 39-base CDR3 DNA is kept, in frame starting at base 1. Trimmed from V: 4 bases; trimmed from J: 10 bases; junction bases lacking a gene match: 8. Whole blood was collected in K2EDTA tubes by collaborating institutions according to the institutions' own protocols. Collaborator samples were shipped for TCRbeta analysis as frozen whole blood, isolated PBMCs, or DNA extracted from either sample type. TCRbeta CDR3 regions were amplified from genomic DNA by means of the immunoSEQ Assay, a bias-controlled multiplex PCR. The authors' analysis ran thus. The number of nucleated cells in each sample was estimated from the amplification of reference gene primers within the assay. Sequence reads were collapsed and filtered to measure the absolute abundance of every unique TCRbeta CDR3 rearrangement. For each sample, productive Simpson clonality was calculated as the square root of Simpson's diversity index over productive rearrangements. TCRdb obtained this table from immuneACCESS and retained in-frame rearrangements with V and J assigned. These tables miss some clones; where compared with another copy, unresolved V genes account for less than half of the shortfall, and the remainder is unexplained. D and trimming come from the DNA, and the V and J calls and clone size come from that table. The sample contains 260,000 or so clones, around 83% of them found a single time. Roughly 5.8% of the sample goes to the ten largest clones.

Remarks on this clone: Its antigen is unknown. Base qualities are missing; no much larger clone stands one base away.

Recombination linked TRBV5-1 to TRBJ2-1; the junction holds 7 bases that match TRBD1. The TCR was taken from a man aged 80 or over with acute or convalescent COVID-19. The material sequenced was peripheral blood. The DNA reads TGCGCCAGCAGCACGACAGGGAAGTACGAGCAGTTCTTC. Translated, it reads CASSTTGKYEQFF.